This TCR beta chain was found in a study of tumor-infiltrating lymphocytes in primary liver carcinoma. General study points: Significantly larger top-250-clone fractions were found in tumors than in blood (p = 0.039). Appearing in all five tumor regions was true of only about 8-25% of top clones.

Synthesis of TCR beta cDNA was carried out from approximately 500 ng total RNA with a constant-region primer. A slightly modified ARM-PCR protocol with three nested multiplex PCR rounds produced these TCR beta libraries. Running around 9 cycles apiece, the first two PCR rounds relied on TRBV1-TRBV30 forward primers together with a C-beta reverse primer. Using its own MiXCR run on the multiplex PCR reads, TCRdb lists one record per CDR3 protein. The sample lists approximately 120,000 distinct CDR3 sequences; 55% to 75% were seen once. Germline V lookup: CDR1 SGHDT, CDR2 YYEEEE. V lost 4 bases and J 1 base, leaving 15 bases between the germline ends. The CDR3 spans 16 residues. Concerning this clonotype itself: The target antigen is unknown. A much larger clonotype is one base distant, so this may be a read error.

Unsorted bulk tissue of about 20-32 mg yielded co-extracted RNA and DNA. HBV chronically infected the treatment-naive patients. Histology found more than 75% viable tumor cells per sample. Sequenced input: liver tumor tissue from sampling region 3. As to subset: tumor region T3, left-lateral pole. The chain joins TRBV5-6 to TRBJ2-1; TRBD1 or TRBD2 may be the D gene (6 bases each). The receptor was isolated from a woman in her fifties or sixties with primary liver carcinoma and hepatitis B virus infection. CDR3 nucleotide sequence: TGTGCCAGCAGCCAGGAGGGGGAGAGATCCTACAATGAGCAGTTCTTC. It specifies CASSQEGERSYNEQFF.